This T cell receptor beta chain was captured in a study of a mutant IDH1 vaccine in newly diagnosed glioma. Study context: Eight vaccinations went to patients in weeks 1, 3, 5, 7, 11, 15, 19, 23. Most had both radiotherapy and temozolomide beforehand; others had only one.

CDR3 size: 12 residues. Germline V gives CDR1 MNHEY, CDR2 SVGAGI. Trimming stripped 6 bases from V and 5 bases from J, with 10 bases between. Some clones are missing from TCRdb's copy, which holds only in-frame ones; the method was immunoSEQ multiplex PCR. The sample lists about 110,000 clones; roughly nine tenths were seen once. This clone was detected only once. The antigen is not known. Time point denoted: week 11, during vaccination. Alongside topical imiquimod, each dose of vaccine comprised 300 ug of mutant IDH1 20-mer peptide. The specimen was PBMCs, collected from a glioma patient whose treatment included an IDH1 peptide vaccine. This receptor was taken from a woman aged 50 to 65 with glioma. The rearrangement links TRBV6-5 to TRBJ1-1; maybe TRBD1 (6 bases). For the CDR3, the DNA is TGTGCCAGCAGCCTTGGACAGACTGAAGCTTTCTTT. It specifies CASSLGQTEAFF.